The T cell receptor (beta chain) described here comes from a study of response to subunit inactivated influenza vaccine. Each CDR3 protein is one row after TCRdb ran MiXCR on the RT-PCR reads. The sample has hundreds of thousands of distinct CDR3 sequences, roughly 12% seen once. This CDR3 is built from 16 residues. CDR1 and CDR2 from the germline V gene are MNHEY and SMNVEV (reference sequence). The junction had 6 bases not matched to a gene; V was cut back by 7 bases and J by 3 bases. This sample was shared with a second study, whose subject was T cells expressing NK-cell markers. That work adds: Beta-chain TCR cDNA was generated via 5'RACE template switching with UMIs.

This specimen consisted of PBMCs from blood, obtained on the day of vaccination. This rearrangement joins TRBV27 to TRBJ2-6; 10 positions match TRBD2. The TCR originated in a man aged 45-65 years who received an inactivated influenza vaccine. CDR3 nucleotide sequence: TGTGCCAGCAAATCCCTAGCGGGAGATGGGGCCAACGTCCTGACTTTC. Amino acid sequence: CASKSLAGDGANVLTF.